The present T cell receptor beta chain was sequenced within a study of response to subunit inactivated influenza vaccine. This clonotype was recorded at least ten times. The antigen is undetermined. One entry per CDR3 protein, called by TCRdb with MiXCR from the RT-PCR reads. This repertoire shows 600,000 to 850,000 distinct CDR3 sequences, 12% to 15% found once; its top ten account for around 7.6%. Study observations and caveats: Authors suggested each seasonal flu vaccination may recruit only limited numbers of new T cells.

Germline loops: CDR1 SQVTM, CDR2 ANQGSEA. This CDR3 contains 12 residues. V was trimmed by 4 bases and J by 2 bases, leaving 7 bases between them. This sequence joins TRBV29-1 and TRBJ2-3, with D possibly being TRBD1 (5 bases). The starting material was PBMCs from blood, obtained 14 days before vaccination. The TCR sequence derives from a man aged 45-60 years who received an inactivated influenza vaccine. Written as DNA, the CDR3 is TGCAGCGTTGCCGGACACACAGATACGCAGTATTTT. Translation gives CSVAGHTDTQYF.